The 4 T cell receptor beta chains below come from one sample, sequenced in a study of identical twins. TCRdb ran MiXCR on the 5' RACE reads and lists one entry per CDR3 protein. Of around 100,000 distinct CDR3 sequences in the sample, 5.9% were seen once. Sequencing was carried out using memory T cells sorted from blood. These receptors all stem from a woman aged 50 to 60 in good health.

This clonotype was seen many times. CDR3 amino acids: CASSEAPLTYQPQHF. The DNA of the CDR3 is TGTGCCAGCAGTGAAGCCCCATTAACCTATCAGCCCCAGCATTTT. This chain connects TRBV2 to TRBJ1-5; D remains ambiguous. The germline V and J ends were trimmed by 0 bases and 5 bases, with 11 bases remaining between them. Germline lookup yields CDR1 SNHLY and CDR2 FYNNEI. CDR3 length: 15 amino acids.

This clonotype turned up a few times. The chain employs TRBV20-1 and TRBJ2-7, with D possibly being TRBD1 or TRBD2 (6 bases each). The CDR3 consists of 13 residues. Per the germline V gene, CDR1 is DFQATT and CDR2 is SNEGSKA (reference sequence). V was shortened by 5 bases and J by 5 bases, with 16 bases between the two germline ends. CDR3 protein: CSAGGTNLNEQYF. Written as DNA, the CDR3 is TGCAGTGCTGGCGGGACAAACTTAAACGAGCAGTACTTC.

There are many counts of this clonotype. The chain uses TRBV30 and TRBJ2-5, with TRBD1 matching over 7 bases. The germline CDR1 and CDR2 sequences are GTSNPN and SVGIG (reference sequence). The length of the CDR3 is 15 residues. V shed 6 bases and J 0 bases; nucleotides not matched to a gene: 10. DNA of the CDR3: TGTGCCTGCCCCCCCTGGGACAGCCACCAAGAGACCCAGTACTTC. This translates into CACPPWDSHQETQYF.

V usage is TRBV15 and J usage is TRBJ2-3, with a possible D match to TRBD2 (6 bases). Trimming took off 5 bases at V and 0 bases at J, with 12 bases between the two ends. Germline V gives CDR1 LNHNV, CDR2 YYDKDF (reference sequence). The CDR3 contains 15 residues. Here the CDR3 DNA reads TGTGCCACCAGCGGGGCGGGGCGAAGCACAGATACGCAGTATTTT. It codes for CATSGAGRSTDTQYF.